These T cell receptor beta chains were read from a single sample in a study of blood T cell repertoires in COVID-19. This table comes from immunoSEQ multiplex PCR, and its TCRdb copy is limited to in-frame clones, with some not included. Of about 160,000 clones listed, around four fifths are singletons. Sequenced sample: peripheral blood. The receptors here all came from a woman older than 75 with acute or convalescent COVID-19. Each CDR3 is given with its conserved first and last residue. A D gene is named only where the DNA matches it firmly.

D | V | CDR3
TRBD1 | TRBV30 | CAWNQGARLTNEQFF
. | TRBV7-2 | CASSLEEGEKLFF
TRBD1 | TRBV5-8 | CASRPRDRAVRPFF
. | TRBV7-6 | CASSLPPRGQETQYF
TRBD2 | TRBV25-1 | CASSEFGGALRDTQYF
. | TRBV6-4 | CASSAEVNIGELFF
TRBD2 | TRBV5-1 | CASSLSSGSLETQYF
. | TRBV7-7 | CASSLGGGLSGNTIYF
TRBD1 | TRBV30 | CAWSATGGWTEAFF
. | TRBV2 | CASSASNEQYF
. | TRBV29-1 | CSVVGQGLGEQYF
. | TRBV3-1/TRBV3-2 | CATRYNEQFF
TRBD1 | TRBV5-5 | CASSLEGWTGRETQYF
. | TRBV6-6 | CASSYLLEGAYGYTF
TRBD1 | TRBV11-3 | CASSIGDSYTGELFF
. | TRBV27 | CASRSLYEQYF
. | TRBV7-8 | CASSLELGGFAGELFF
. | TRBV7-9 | CASSASSITGEQYF
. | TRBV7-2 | CASSRSPRAALNTEAFF
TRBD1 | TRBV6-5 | CASRVQGDNSPLHF
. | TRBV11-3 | CASSMDNSGNTIYF
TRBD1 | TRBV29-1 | CSVGDSQGAYGYTF
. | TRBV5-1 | CASSLATEPDTQYF
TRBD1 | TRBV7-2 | CASSGDSVRQYF
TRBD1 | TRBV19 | CATSDRGNTGELFF
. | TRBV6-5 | CASSSRELAKNIQYF
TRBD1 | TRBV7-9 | CASSRRQGFNEQYF
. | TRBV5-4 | CASSSPRGDLDTQYF
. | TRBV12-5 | CASAPGLSGNTIYF